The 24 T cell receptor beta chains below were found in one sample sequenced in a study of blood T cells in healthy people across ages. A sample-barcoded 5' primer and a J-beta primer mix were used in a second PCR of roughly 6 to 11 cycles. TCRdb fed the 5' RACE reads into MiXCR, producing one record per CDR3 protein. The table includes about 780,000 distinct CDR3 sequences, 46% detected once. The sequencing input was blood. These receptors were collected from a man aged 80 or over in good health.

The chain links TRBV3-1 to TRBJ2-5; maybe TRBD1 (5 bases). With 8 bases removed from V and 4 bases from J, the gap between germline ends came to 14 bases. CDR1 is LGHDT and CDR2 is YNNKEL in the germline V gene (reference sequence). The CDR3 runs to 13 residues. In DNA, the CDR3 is TGTGCCAGCGGACAAAATGGTGTAGAGACCCAGTACTTC. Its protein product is CASGQNGVETQYF.

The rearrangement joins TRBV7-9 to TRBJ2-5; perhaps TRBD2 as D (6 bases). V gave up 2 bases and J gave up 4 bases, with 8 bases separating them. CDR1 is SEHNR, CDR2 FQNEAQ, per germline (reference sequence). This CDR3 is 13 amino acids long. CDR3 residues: CASSLWRVETQYF. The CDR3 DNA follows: TGTGCCAGCAGCTTATGGAGGGTAGAGACCCAGTACTTC.

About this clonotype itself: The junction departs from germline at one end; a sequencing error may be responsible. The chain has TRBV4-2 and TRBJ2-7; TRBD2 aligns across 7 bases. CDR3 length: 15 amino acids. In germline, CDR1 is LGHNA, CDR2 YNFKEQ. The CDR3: CGSSQVAGVPYEQYF. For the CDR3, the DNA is TGTGGCAGCAGCCAAGTGGCGGGGGTCCCCTACGAGCAGTACTTC.

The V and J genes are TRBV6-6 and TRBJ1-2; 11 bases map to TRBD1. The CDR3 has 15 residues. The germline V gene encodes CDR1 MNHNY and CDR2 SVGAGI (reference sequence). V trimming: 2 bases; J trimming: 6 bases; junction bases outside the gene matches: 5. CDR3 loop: CASSYAGQGAHGYTF. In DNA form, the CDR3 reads TGTGCCAGCAGTTACGCTGGACAGGGGGCCCATGGCTACACCTTC.

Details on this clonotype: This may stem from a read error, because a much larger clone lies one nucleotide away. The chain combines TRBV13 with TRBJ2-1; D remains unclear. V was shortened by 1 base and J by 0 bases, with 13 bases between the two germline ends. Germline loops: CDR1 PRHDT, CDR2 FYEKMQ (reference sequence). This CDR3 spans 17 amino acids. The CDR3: CASSLEGVGSSYNEQFF. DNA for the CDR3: TGTGCCAGCAGCTTAGAGGGTGTGGGTAGCTCCTACAATGAGCAGTTCTTC.

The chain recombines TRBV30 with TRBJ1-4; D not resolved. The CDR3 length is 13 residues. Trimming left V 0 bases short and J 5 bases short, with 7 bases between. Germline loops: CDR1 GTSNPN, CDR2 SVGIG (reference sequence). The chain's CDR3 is CAWSVQPNEKLFF. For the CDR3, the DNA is TGTGCCTGGAGTGTACAGCCCAATGAAAAACTGTTTTTT.

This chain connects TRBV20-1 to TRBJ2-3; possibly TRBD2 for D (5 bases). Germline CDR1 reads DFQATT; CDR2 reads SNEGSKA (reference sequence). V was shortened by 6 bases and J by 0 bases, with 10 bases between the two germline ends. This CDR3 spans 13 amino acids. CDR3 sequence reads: CSATPGSTDTQYF. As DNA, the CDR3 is TGCAGTGCCACCCCGGGGAGCACAGATACGCAGTATTTT.

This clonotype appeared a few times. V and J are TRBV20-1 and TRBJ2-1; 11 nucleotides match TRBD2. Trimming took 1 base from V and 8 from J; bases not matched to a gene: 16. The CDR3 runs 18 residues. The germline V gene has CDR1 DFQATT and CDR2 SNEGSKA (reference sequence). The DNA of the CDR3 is TGCAGTGCTAGAGTAGATAGCGGGAGGGCGTCAGAGGGGGATGAGCAGTTCTTC. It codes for CSARVDSGRASEGDEQFF.

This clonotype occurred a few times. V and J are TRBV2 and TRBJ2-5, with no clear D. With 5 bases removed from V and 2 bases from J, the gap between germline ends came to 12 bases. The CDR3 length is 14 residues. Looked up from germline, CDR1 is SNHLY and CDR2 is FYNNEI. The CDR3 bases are TGTGCCAGCAGTAGAGAGGTACAGCAAGAGACCCAGTACTTC. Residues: CASSREVQQETQYF.

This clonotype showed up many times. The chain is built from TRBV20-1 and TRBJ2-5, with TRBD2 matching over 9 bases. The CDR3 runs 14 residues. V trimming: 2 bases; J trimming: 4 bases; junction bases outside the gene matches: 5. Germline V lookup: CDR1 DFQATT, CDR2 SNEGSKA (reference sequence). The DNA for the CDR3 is TGCAGTGCTAGACCCCTAGCGGGAAGAGAGACCCAGTACTTC. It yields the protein CSARPLAGRETQYF.

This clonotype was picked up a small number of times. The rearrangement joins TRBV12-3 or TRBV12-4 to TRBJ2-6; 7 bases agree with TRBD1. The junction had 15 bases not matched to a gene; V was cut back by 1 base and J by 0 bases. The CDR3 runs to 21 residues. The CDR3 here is CASSLGVSGRGFFSGANVLTF. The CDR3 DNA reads TGTGCCAGCAGTTTAGGAGTTTCGGGCAGGGGGTTCTTCTCTGGGGCCAACGTCCTGACTTTC.

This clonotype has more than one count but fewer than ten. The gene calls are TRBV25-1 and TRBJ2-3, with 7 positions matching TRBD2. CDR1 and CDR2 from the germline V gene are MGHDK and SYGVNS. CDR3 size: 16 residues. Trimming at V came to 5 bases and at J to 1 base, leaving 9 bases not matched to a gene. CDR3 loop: CASSPASGLRTDTQYF. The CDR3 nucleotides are TGTGCCAGCAGTCCTGCTAGCGGACTACGCACAGATACGCAGTATTTT.

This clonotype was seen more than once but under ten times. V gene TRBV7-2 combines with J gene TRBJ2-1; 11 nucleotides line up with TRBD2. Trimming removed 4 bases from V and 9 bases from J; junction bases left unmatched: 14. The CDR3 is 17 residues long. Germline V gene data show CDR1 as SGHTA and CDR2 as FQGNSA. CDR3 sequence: CASSSFTSGRGRGEQFF. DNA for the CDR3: TGTGCCAGCAGCTCCTTTACTAGCGGGAGAGGACGTGGTGAGCAGTTCTTC.

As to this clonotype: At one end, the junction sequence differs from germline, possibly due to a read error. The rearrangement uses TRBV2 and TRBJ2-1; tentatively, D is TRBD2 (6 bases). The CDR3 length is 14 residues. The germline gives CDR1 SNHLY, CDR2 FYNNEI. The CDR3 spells CAGSEMDYTNEQFF. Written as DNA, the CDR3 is TGTGCCGGCAGTGAAATGGACTATACCAATGAGCAGTTCTTC.

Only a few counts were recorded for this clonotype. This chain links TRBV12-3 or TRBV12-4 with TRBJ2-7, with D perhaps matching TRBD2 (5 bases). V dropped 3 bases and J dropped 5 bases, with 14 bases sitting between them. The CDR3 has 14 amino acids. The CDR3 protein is CASSFSPGNNEQYF. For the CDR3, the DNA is TGTGCCAGCAGTTTTAGTCCCGGGAACAACGAGCAGTACTTC.

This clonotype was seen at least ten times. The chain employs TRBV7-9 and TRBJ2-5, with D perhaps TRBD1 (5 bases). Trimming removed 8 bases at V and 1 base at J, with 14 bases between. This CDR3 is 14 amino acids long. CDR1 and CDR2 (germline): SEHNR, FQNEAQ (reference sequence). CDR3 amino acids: CASSRAGPQETQYF. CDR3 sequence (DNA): TGTGCCAGCTCCAGGGCAGGCCCCCAAGAGACCCAGTACTTC. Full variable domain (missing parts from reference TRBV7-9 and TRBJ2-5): DTGVSQNPRHKITKRGQNVTFRCDPISEHNRLYWYRQTLGQGPEFLTYFQNEAQLEKSRLLSDRFSAERPKGSFSTLEIQRTEQGDSAMYLCASSRAGPQETQYFGPGTRLLVL.

Here the CDR3 reads CASSPLQEGHYEQYF. CDR3 nucleotide sequence: TGTGCCAGCAGTCCTCTTCAGGAGGGACACTACGAGCAGTACTTC. The genes are TRBV14 and TRBJ2-7; either TRBD1 or TRBD2 may fit D (6 bases each). The CDR3 totals 15 residues. Looked up from germline, CDR1 is SGHDN and CDR2 is FVKESK. Trimming took 6 bases from V and 3 from J, leaving 18 bases between them.

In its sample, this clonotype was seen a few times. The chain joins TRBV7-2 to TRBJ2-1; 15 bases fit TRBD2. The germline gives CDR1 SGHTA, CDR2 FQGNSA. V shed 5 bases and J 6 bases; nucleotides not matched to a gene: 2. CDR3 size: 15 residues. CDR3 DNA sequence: TGTGCCAGCAGCACGGGACTAGCGGGAGGCAATGAGCAGTTCTTC. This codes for CASSTGLAGGNEQFF.

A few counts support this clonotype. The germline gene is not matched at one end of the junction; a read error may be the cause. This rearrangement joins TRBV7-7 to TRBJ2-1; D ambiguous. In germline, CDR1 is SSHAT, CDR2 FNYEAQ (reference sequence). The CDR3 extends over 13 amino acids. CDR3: CASSLGFGVEQFF. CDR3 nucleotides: TGTGCTAGCAGCTTAGGCTTTGGTGTTGAGCAGTTCTTC.

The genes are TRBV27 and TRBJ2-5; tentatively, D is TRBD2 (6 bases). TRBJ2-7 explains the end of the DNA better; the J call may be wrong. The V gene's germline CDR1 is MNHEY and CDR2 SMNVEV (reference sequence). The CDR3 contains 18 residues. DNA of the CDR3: TGTGCCAGCAGTTCCTCTAGCGATCGAGCAATTTACGCGATCGAGCAGTACTTC. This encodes CASSSSSDRAIYAIEQYF.

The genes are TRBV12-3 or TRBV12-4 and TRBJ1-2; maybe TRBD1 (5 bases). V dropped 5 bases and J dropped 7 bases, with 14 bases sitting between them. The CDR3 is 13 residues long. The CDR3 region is CASSPPAQGGYTF. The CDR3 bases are TGTGCCAGCAGTCCCCCGGCCCAGGGTGGCTACACCTTC.

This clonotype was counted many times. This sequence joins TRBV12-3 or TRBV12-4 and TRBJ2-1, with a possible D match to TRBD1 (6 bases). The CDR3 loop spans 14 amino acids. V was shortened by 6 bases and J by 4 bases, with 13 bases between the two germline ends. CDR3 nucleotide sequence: TGTGCCAGCAGCGAACGACAGGCGTACAATGAGCAGTTCTTC. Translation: CASSERQAYNEQFF.

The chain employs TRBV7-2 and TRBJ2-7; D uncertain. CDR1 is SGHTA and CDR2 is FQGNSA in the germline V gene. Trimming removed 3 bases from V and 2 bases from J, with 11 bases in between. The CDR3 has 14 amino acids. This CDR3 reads CASSFVPETYEQYF. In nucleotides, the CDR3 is TGTGCCAGCAGCTTCGTTCCTGAAACCTACGAGCAGTACTTC.

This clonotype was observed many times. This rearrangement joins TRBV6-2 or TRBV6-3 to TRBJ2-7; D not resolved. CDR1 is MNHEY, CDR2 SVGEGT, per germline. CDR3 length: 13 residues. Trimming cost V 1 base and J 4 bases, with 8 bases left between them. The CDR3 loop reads CASSYYSQYEQYF. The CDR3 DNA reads TGTGCCAGCAGTTACTACAGTCAATACGAGCAGTACTTC.